This TCR beta chain was sequenced during a study of blood T cell repertoires in COVID-19. For the study at large: COVID-19 samples from acute and convalescent phases originated in the United States, Italy and Spain.

Profiled with immunoSEQ multiplex PCR; TCRdb holds only in-frame clones, not every one. The data show around 210,000 clones, with about 82% seen just once and less than 6.5% held by the top ten. V was pared by 2 bases and J by 6 bases, with 15 bases between. The CDR3 has 15 amino acids. The germline V gene has CDR1 SGHAT and CDR2 FQNNGV. Sequencing was done on a sample of peripheral blood. The V and J genes are TRBV11-2 and TRBJ2-3; D possibly corresponds to TRBD2 (6 bases). The source is a man aged 50 to 60 with COVID-19, enrolled during active disease. The CDR3 DNA follows: TGTGCCAGCAGCTTAATTAGTGGGGGGATGGATACGCAGTATTTT. As protein: CASSLISGGMDTQYF.